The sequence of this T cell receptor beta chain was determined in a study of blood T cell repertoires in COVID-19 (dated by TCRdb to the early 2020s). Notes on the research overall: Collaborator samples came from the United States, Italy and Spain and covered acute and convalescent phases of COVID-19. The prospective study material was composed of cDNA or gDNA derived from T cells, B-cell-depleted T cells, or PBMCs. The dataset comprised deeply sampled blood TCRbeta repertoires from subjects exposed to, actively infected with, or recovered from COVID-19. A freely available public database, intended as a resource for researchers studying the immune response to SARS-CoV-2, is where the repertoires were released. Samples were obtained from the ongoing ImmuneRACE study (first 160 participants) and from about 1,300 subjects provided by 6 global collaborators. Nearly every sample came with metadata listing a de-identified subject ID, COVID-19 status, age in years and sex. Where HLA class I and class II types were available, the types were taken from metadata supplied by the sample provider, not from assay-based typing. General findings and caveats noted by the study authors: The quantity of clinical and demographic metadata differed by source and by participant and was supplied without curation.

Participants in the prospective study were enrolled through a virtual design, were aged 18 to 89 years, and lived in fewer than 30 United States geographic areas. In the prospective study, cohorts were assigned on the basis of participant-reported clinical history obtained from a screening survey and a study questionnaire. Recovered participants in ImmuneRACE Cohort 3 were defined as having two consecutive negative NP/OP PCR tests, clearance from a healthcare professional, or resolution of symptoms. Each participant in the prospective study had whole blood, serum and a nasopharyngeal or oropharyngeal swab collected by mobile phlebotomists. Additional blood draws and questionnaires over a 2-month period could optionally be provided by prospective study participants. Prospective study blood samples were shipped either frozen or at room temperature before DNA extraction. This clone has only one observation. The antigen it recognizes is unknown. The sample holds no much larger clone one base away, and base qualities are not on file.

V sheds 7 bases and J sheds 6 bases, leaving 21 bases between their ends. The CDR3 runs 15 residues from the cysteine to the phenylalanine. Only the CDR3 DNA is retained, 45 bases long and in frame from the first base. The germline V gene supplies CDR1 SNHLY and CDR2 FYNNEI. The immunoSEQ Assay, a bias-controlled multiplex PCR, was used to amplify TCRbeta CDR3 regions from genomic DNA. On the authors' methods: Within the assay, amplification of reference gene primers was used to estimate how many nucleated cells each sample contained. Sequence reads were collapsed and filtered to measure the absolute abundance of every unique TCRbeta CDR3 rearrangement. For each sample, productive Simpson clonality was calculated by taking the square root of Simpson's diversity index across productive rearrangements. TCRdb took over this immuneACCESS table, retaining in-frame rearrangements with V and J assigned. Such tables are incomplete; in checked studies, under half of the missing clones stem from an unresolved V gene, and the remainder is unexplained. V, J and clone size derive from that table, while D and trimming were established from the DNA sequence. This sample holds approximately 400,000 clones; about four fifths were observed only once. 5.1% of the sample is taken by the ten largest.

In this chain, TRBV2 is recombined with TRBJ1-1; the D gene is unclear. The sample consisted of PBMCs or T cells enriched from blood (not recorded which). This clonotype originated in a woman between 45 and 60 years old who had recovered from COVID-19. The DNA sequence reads TGTGCCAGCAATGGGGAGAAAGTTATTAACCCTGAAGCTTTCTTT. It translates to CASNGEKVINPEAFF.